These 4 T cell receptor beta chains originate from one sample sequenced in a study of blood T cell repertoires in COVID-19. Using immunoSEQ multiplex PCR, the repertoire was profiled, and TCRdb retains in-frame clones only, with some absent. The data contain a few hundred thousand clones, 65% to 85% of them singletons. The sequencing sample was made of PBMCs or T cells enriched from blood (not recorded which). The receptors here all came from a man aged 45 to 65 who had recovered from COVID-19.

The gene calls are TRBV14 and TRBJ1-6, with 12 bases fitting TRBD1. From germline, CDR1 is SGHDN and CDR2 FVKESK. After removal of 4 bases from V and 10 bases from J, the junction contained 5 bases not matched to a gene. This CDR3 has 15 residues. CDR3 sequence reads: CASSRDRGPRSPLHF. DNA for the CDR3: TGTGCCAGCAGCCGGGACAGGGGGCCGAGATCACCCCTCCACTTT.

J is TRBJ1-2 and V is TRBV7-8; perhaps TRBD1 as D (6 bases). V lost 7 bases to trimming and J lost 0 bases, with 24 bases between them. The CDR3 sequence is 18 residues long. In germline, CDR1 is SGHVS, CDR2 FQNEAQ. CDR3 region: CASTLGGAGRRANYGYTF. CDR3 DNA sequence: TGTGCCAGCACCCTAGGGGGGGCAGGGCGAAGAGCTAACTATGGCTACACCTTC. Supplemented by reference TRBV7-8 and TRBJ1-2, the full variable domain reads GAGVSQSPRYKVAKRGQDVALRCDPISGHVSLFWYQQALGQGPEFLTYFQNEAQLDKSGLPSDRFFAERPEGSVSTLKIQRTQQEDSAVYLCASTLGGAGRRANYGYTFGSGTRLTVV.

The CDR3: CASSTTSYEQYF. CDR3 bases: TGTGCCAGCAGTACAACTAGCTACGAGCAGTACTTC. This chain uses TRBV6-2 or TRBV6-3 with TRBJ2-7, with D perhaps TRBD2 (5 bases). CDR1 is MNHEY and CDR2 is SVGEGT in the germline V gene. Trimming took 5 bases from V and 3 from J, leaving 8 bases between them. The CDR3 runs 12 residues.

The chain employs TRBV5-1 and TRBJ1-1; the D gene is possibly TRBD1 (6 bases). Trimming pared 3 bases from V and 4 bases from J, leaving 13 bases between. CDR1 is SGHRS and CDR2 is YFSETQ in the germline V gene. This CDR3 is 14 amino acids long. The CDR3 bases are TGCGCCAGCAGCTCACAGGGTAGTAGCACTGAAGCTTTCTTT. Translating gives CASSSQGSSTEAFF.